This T cell receptor beta chain was captured by sequencing in a study of blood T cell repertoires in COVID-19. The overall study: PBMCs, B-cell-depleted T cells, or T cells were the source of the cDNA or gDNA that made up the material.

Original analysis: For nucleated cells, counts were estimated from reference gene primer amplification. Repertoires were generated with immunoSEQ multiplex PCR, while TCRdb's copy carries only in-frame clones and drops some. The V and J calls and clone size come from that table; D and trimming were worked out from the DNA. The sample has some 240,000 clones; 70% to 85% are singletons. With V trimmed by 10 bases and J by 1 base, 6 bases remained unmatched. Germline lookup yields CDR1 SEHNR and CDR2 FQNEAQ (reference sequence). The CDR3 spans 16 residues. The clonotype was recovered from a man between 50 and 59 years old with active or convalescent COVID-19. The V and J genes are TRBV7-9 and TRBJ2-2; TRBD2 aligns across 13 bases. The sample consisted of peripheral blood. CDR3 nucleotides: TGTGCCACCCCGGGACTAGCGGGACTGAACACCGGGGAGCTGTTTTTT. The encoded protein is CATPGLAGLNTGELFF. The variable domain in full, with the rest retrieved from reference TRBV7-9 and TRBJ2-2, is DTGVSQNPRHKITKRGQNVTFRCDPISEHNRLYWYRQTLGQGPEFLTYFQNEAQLEKSRLLSDRFSAERPKGSFSTLEIQRTEQGDSAMYLCATPGLAGLNTGELFFGEGSRLTVL.